Following are 32 T cell receptor beta chains from one sample sequenced in a study of T cell responses to AZD1222 COVID-19 vaccine. The method was immunoSEQ multiplex PCR; TCRdb's version includes in-frame clones alone and lacks a portion of them. The sample has around 170,000 clones; 88% are singletons. Sequencing was performed on peripheral blood, taken 28 days after the second AZD1222 dose. All receptors come from an adult who received the AZD1222 COVID-19 vaccine.

The chain combines TRBV28 with TRBJ2-1; 12 bases match TRBD2. Trimming removed 6 bases from V and 2 bases from J; junction bases left unmatched: 5. The CDR3 is made up of 16 amino acids. Germline V gene sequence: CDR1 MDHEN, CDR2 SYDVKM. CDR3 nucleotide sequence: TGTGCCAGCAGCTGGGCTAGCGGGGGGGCCTACAATGAGCAGTTCTTC. This encodes CASSWASGGAYNEQFF. The full variable domain, completed using reference TRBV28 and TRBJ2-1, is DVKVTQSSRYLVKRTGEKVFLECVQDMDHENMFWYRQDPGLGLRLIYFSYDVKMKEKGDIPEGYSVSREKKERFSLILESASTNQTSMYLCASSWASGGAYNEQFFGPGTRLTVL.

The CDR3 protein is CASSYRQGGYEQYF. CDR3 in DNA: TGCGCCAGCAGCTACCGACAGGGAGGGTACGAGCAGTACTTC. This chain joins TRBV5-1 and TRBJ2-7; D possibly matches TRBD1 or TRBD2 (7 bases each). V dropped 3 bases and J dropped 4 bases, with 14 bases sitting between them. In germline, CDR1 is SGHRS, CDR2 YFSETQ. The CDR3 has 14 amino acids.

This sequence joins TRBV7-2 and TRBJ1-5; D ambiguous. CDR1 and CDR2 from the germline V gene are SGHTA and FQGNSA. The CDR3 loop spans 14 amino acids. The V and J ends lost 3 bases and 0 bases respectively, with 6 bases between them. The CDR3 loop reads CASSFAHSNQPQHF. The CDR3 DNA follows: TGTGCCAGCAGCTTCGCGCATAGCAATCAGCCCCAGCATTTT.

This sequence joins TRBV12-3 or TRBV12-4 and TRBJ1-2; no firm D call. The length of the CDR3 is 13 residues. V lost 4 bases and J lost 6, with 12 bases in between. CDR3 region: CASSSLVGNGYTF. CDR3 nucleotides: TGTGCCAGCAGTTCCTTGGTCGGCAATGGCTACACCTTC.

The chain employs TRBV19 and TRBJ2-2; D perhaps matches TRBD2 (5 bases). This CDR3 is 13 amino acids long. Germline-derived CDR1 and CDR2 are LNHDA and SQIVND (reference sequence). V was shortened by 1 base and J by 7 bases, with 7 bases between the two germline ends. The CDR3 nucleotides read TGTGCCAGTAGTATAGCGGCGGGCGGGGAGCTGTTTTTT. It encodes CASSIAAGGELFF. The variable domain in full, completed from reference TRBV19 and TRBJ2-2, reads DGGITQSPKYLFRKEGQNVTLSCEQNLNHDAMYWYRQDPGQGLRLIYYSQIVNDFQKGDIAEGYSVSREKKESFPLTVTSAQKNPTAFYLCASSIAAGGELFFGEGSRLTVL.

This clone was recorded once. The genes are TRBV5-1 and TRBJ1-5; no clear D gene. Germline V lookup: CDR1 SGHRS, CDR2 YFSETQ. The CDR3 totals 14 residues. Trimming left V 0 bases short and J 6 bases short, with 10 bases between. Here the CDR3 DNA reads TGCGCCAGCAGCTTGGACGGTGTTGGTCAGCCCCAGCATTTT. The encoded protein is CASSLDGVGQPQHF.

The genes are TRBV3-1 (or the pseudogene TRBV3-2) and TRBJ2-1; TRBD2 is a possible D gene (6 bases). With 3 bases removed from V and 5 bases from J, the gap between germline ends came to 11 bases. The CDR3 extends over 14 amino acids. Germline-derived CDR1 and CDR2 are LGHDT and YNNKEL (reference sequence). The CDR3 DNA follows: TGTGCCAGCAGCCATGGGTGGGGGGACAATGAGCAGTTCTTC. Translating gives CASSHGWGDNEQFF.

V usage is TRBV20-1 and J usage is TRBJ1-5; D possibly corresponds to TRBD1 (5 bases). Trimming removed 3 bases from V and 2 bases from J, with 11 bases in between. The CDR3 runs 14 residues. CDR1 DFQATT and CDR2 SNEGSKA come from the germline V gene (reference sequence). CDR3: CSASLGRGNQPQHF. DNA for the CDR3: TGCAGTGCTAGTCTCGGCAGGGGCAATCAGCCCCAGCATTTT.

The V gene is TRBV7-6, the J gene TRBJ2-2; TRBD2 might be the D (6 bases). The V end was cut by 2 bases, the J end by 4 bases, with 14 bases between. Germline V gene lookup returns CDR1 SGHVS and CDR2 FNYEAQ. The CDR3 is 16 residues long. This CDR3 is CASSLYGGGSTGELFF. The DNA for the CDR3 is TGTGCCAGCAGCTTATACGGGGGTGGTAGCACCGGGGAGCTGTTTTTT.

The J gene is TRBJ1-1, the V gene TRBV6-5; 8 nucleotides align to TRBD1. J lost 3 bases, V lost 6 bases, and 6 bases had no gene match. The CDR3 covers 14 residues. The germline V gene has CDR1 MNHEY and CDR2 SVGAGI. The DNA for the CDR3 is TGTGCCAGCAGGAGACAGGGGCTATACACTGAAGCTTTCTTT. It is translated as CASRRQGLYTEAFF.

The chain couples TRBV7-6 to TRBJ1-1; no reliable D call. In germline, CDR1 is SGHVS, CDR2 FNYEAQ. The CDR3 spans 15 residues. The germline V and J ends were trimmed by 1 base and 1 base, with 10 bases remaining between them. The CDR3 nucleotides are TGTGCCAGCAGCTTAGGTTTTGACGCGAACACTGAAGCTTTCTTT. Translated: CASSLGFDANTEAFF.

The genes are TRBV27 and TRBJ1-1; D unclear. The CDR3 runs 12 residues. The germline V gene has CDR1 MNHEY and CDR2 SMNVEV (reference sequence). Trimming removed 8 bases from V and 3 bases from J, with 10 bases in between. CDR3 sequence: CASQSWDTEAFF. The CDR3 region has the DNA TGTGCCAGCCAGAGTTGGGACACTGAAGCTTTCTTT.

The V gene is TRBV5-1, the J gene TRBJ1-2; perhaps TRBD1 as D (5 bases). CDR3 length equals 14 residues. CDR1 SGHRS and CDR2 YFSETQ come from the germline V gene. Trimming removed 0 bases at V and 4 bases at J, with 10 bases between. The CDR3 sequence is CASSLVGDAYGYTF. The CDR3, as DNA: TGCGCCAGCAGCTTGGTTGGGGACGCCTATGGCTACACCTTC.

The CDR3 bases are TGTGCCTGGAGTGTAGGGGCGGAGTACGAGCAGTACTTC. Protein product: CAWSVGAEYEQYF. This rearrangement joins TRBV30 to TRBJ2-7, with TRBD1 as a possible D gene (5 bases). CDR1 and CDR2 (germline): GTSNPN, SVGIG (reference sequence). V was cut by 0 bases and J by 4 bases, with 10 bases left in between. CDR3 size: 13 residues.

This chain joins TRBV7-8 and TRBJ2-4, with 9 bases fitting TRBD1. Unmatched junction bases numbered 17, after V lost 5 bases and J lost 0 bases. This CDR3 region has 20 residues. Germline V gene data show CDR1 as SGHVS and CDR2 as FQNEAQ. The chain's CDR3 is CASSPRGGQGPIVAKNIQYF. The CDR3, as DNA: TGTGCCAGCAGCCCTAGGGGCGGACAGGGGCCGATTGTAGCCAAAAACATTCAGTACTTC.

The J gene is TRBJ2-3, the V gene TRBV5-1; TRBD1 agrees at 10 bases. Unmatched junction bases numbered 3, after V lost 3 bases and J lost 2 bases. The CDR3 spans 15 residues. Germline CDR1 reads SGHRS; CDR2 reads YFSETQ. The CDR3 region is CASSWDRGFTDTQYF. The CDR3 DNA reads as TGCGCCAGCAGCTGGGACAGGGGATTCACAGATACGCAGTATTTT.

Written as DNA, the CDR3 is TGTGCCAGCAGCGAGGGACAGGACTATGGCTACACCTTC. Its protein product is CASSEGQDYGYTF. The V call is TRBV9, the J call TRBJ1-2; 8 bases fit TRBD1. Germline V gene data show CDR1 as SGDLS and CDR2 as YYNGEE. The V segment lost 3 bases and the J segment 3 bases; nucleotides outside the gene matches: 1. This CDR3 is built from 13 residues.

The chain uses TRBV30 and TRBJ1-3; 7 nucleotides align to TRBD1. Germline V gene data show CDR1 as GTSNPN and CDR2 as SVGIG (reference sequence). The CDR3 is 14 amino acids. V lost 3 bases, J lost 0 bases, and 2 bases stayed unmatched. This chain's CDR3 is CAWRTGRSGNTIYF. As DNA, the CDR3 is TGTGCCTGGAGGACAGGGCGCTCTGGAAACACCATATATTTT.

The rearrangement uses TRBV5-1 and TRBJ1-5; D might be TRBD1 (6 bases). The CDR3 runs to 15 residues. V shed 4 bases and J shed 4 bases, with 15 bases lying between them. CDR1 and CDR2 (germline): SGHRS, YFSETQ. The CDR3: CASSLRGAANQPQHF. As DNA, the CDR3 is TGCGCCAGCAGCCTCAGGGGTGCCGCTAATCAGCCCCAGCATTTT.

The chain couples TRBV30 to TRBJ1-2, with D possibly TRBD1 on 5 matching bases. Between the trimmed V and J ends, which lost 5 bases and 7 bases, there was a span of 11 bases. Germline V lookup: CDR1 GTSNPN, CDR2 SVGIG (reference sequence). This CDR3 is 11 amino acids long. CDR3 amino acids: CAWATGSGYTF. The CDR3 DNA reads as TGTGCCTGGGCAACAGGATCTGGCTACACCTTC.

Only a few counts were recorded for this clone. The chain employs TRBV11-2 and TRBJ2-7; D not resolved. CDR3 length: 14 residues. Germline CDR1 SGHAT, CDR2 FQNNGV. With 3 bases removed from V and 2 bases from J, the gap between germline ends came to 11 bases. CDR3 region: CASSLWQAAYEQYF. DNA for the CDR3: TGTGCCAGCAGCTTGTGGCAGGCCGCCTACGAGCAGTACTTC. Variable domain in full (rest from reference TRBV11-2 and TRBJ2-7): EAGVAQSPRYKIIEKRQSVAFWCNPISGHATLYWYQQILGQGPKLLIQFQNNGVVDDSQLPKDRFSAERLKGVDSTLKIQPAKLEDSAVYLCASSLWQAAYEQYFGPGTRLTVT.

V is TRBV6-6 and J is TRBJ1-2, with D unclear. Deletions cut 7 bases from V and 8 bases from J, with 14 bases between. From germline, CDR1 is MNHNY and CDR2 SVGAGI (reference sequence). This CDR3 has 12 amino acids. The CDR3 loop reads CASTTQERGYTF. For the CDR3, the DNA is TGTGCCAGCACCACGCAGGAGAGGGGCTACACCTTC.

The genes are TRBV19 and TRBJ2-7, with 10 bases identical to TRBD1. Looked up from germline, CDR1 is LNHDA and CDR2 is SQIVND (reference sequence). This CDR3 region has 14 residues. V lost 5 bases to trimming and J lost 4 bases; unmatched junction nucleotides: 5. CDR3 in DNA: TGTGCCAGTAGTGGACAGGGGGTCGGTTACGAGCAGTACTTC. The encoded protein is CASSGQGVGYEQYF.

The chain uses TRBV27 and TRBJ2-1; D call uncertain. V was pared by 6 bases and J by 8 bases, with 11 bases between. Germline loops: CDR1 MNHEY, CDR2 SMNVEV (reference sequence). CDR3 length equals 12 residues. CDR3 region: CASRVDADEQFF. The DNA of the CDR3 is TGTGCCAGCAGGGTAGATGCGGATGAGCAGTTCTTC.

In DNA form, the CDR3 reads TGTGCCAGCAGTTGGGGGACGGCAGATTACGAGCAGTACTTC. It is translated as CASSWGTADYEQYF. The chain combines TRBV6-6 with TRBJ2-7; D tentatively fits TRBD1 or TRBD2 (5 bases each). The CDR3 length is 14 residues. The V gene lost 4 bases and the J gene lost 4 bases, with 14 bases spanning the gap. Germline V gene lookup returns CDR1 MNHNY and CDR2 SVGAGI (reference sequence).

This clone has a handful of counts. The chain is built from TRBV7-3 and TRBJ2-2; no clear D gene. The V and J ends lost 5 bases and 6 bases respectively, with 13 bases between them. Germline V gene data show CDR1 as SGHTA and CDR2 as FQGTGA. This CDR3 spans 14 amino acids. The chain's CDR3 is CASSPTPMSGELFF. CDR3 in DNA: TGTGCCAGCAGCCCCACACCGATGTCCGGGGAGCTGTTTTTT. Full variable domain (rest looked up from reference TRBV7-3 and TRBJ2-2): GAGVSQTPSNKVTEKGKYVELRCDPISGHTALYWYRQSLGQGPEFLIYFQGTGAADDSGLPNDRFFAVRPEGSVSTLKIQRTERGDSAVYLCASSPTPMSGELFFGEGSRLTVL.

A single count supports this clone. The chain uses TRBV6-5 and TRBJ2-4; TRBD1 is a possible D gene (5 bases). Per the germline V gene, CDR1 is MNHEY and CDR2 is SVGAGI. This CDR3 spans 11 amino acids. V lost 7 bases and J 5 bases, leaving 6 bases between the germline ends. Here the CDR3 reads CASTRENIQYF. For the CDR3, the DNA is TGTGCCAGCACCAGGGAAAACATTCAGTACTTC.

Concerning this clone: Other DNA sequences in this specimen translate into the identical CDR3. The rearrangement links TRBV6-1 to TRBJ2-1; no clear D. The germline V gene has CDR1 MNHNS and CDR2 SASEGT. Trimming shortened V by 1 base and J by 8 bases, and 6 bases separated the two germline ends. This CDR3 comprises 12 residues. The CDR3 region has the DNA TGTGCCAGCAGTGAAGTGGGCTATGAGCAGTTCTTC. Translation gives CASSEVGYEQFF.

The gene calls are TRBV18 and TRBJ1-2, with D possibly TRBD1 on 6 matching bases. V gave up 8 bases and J gave up 6 bases, with 19 bases separating them. Germline V gene sequence: CDR1 KGHSH, CDR2 LQKENI. This CDR3 is built from 14 residues. CDR3 in DNA: TGTGCCAGCCAGAAGGGGGGTACGGTGAATGGCTACACCTTC. Residues: CASQKGGTVNGYTF.

This clone occurred once. The genes are TRBV29-1 and TRBJ2-7; 8 bases align to TRBD1. The germline V gene has CDR1 SQVTM and CDR2 ANQGSEA. Germline trimming cut 3 bases from V and 0 bases from J; bases unmatched to any gene: 7. This CDR3 is built from 15 residues. Here the CDR3 reads CSVEETGDLSYEQYF. The DNA of the CDR3 is TGCAGCGTTGAGGAGACAGGGGATCTCTCCTACGAGCAGTACTTC.

This chain connects TRBV2 to TRBJ1-1; perhaps TRBD1 as D (5 bases). Per germline, CDR1 SNHLY and CDR2 FYNNEI. Trimming removed 8 bases from V and 1 base from J, with 11 bases in between. The CDR3 has 13 residues. In nucleotides, the CDR3 is TGTGCCAGCCACTATGGGGCGAACACTGAAGCTTTCTTT. Translating gives CASHYGANTEAFF.

J is TRBJ2-7 and V is TRBV2; maybe TRBD1 (5 bases). The CDR3 is 16 residues long. Germline assignment: CDR1 SNHLY and CDR2 FYNNEI. With 5 bases removed from V and 7 bases from J, the gap between germline ends came to 24 bases. The CDR3 here is CASSPSRTPSFREQYF. The CDR3 coding sequence is TGTGCCAGCAGTCCTTCGAGGACACCGTCTTTTCGGGAGCAGTACTTC.